Listed below are T cell receptor beta chains from one sample, sequenced in a study of post-analysis software for immune sequencing data. Each CDR3 protein gets one entry after TCRdb re-called the PCR reads with MiXCR. The sample carries roughly 800,000 distinct CDR3 sequences, roughly 50% recorded once. Sequencing used blood. Receptor source: a girl aged 5-17 years with multiple sclerosis. The conserved cysteine and the conserved F or W are not part of the CDR3 here.

v_call cdr3_aa
TRBV5-6 ASRRTSQETQY
TRBV12-3/TRBV12-4 ASRPWTGRNSYNERF
TRBV6-1 ASRTDRGWFSGYT
TRBV11-1 ASSLAQKQETQY
TRBV7-9 ASSVTSGKQF
TRBV5-1 ASSFDWGPQGYT
TRBV10-3 AISGTSGSYNEQF
TRBV27 ASSQGQGGNEQY
TRBV6-6 ASSYAGQSSYEQY
TRBV2 ASSEWSGGNQPQH
TRBV7-3 ASSQTGMEAGVKF
TRBV7-2 ASSSMGLSNLEQY
TRBV29-1 SVVPLGEQF
TRBV29-1 SVEGGQGQWGYT
TRBV25-1 ASSPDLIADEQF
TRBV7-2 ASSLGGPQAYEQY
TRBV20-1 SASGGRSSYEQY
TRBV29-1 SVADDRPGEQY
TRBV7-8 ASSSLTPSSGNTIY
TRBV4-2 ASSRPSGGQGNEQF
TRBV29-1 SVRIQGASEQY
TRBV20-1 SARRSEYNEQF
TRBV12-3/TRBV12-4 ASSSVVGYNSYEQY
TRBV29-1 SVGTEEAF
TRBV5-5 ASSCRLGFNPLH
TRBV14 ASSRTTWETQY
TRBV7-9 ASSLAGKGARSYNEQF
TRBV5-5 ASTLSQASGLTDTQY
TRBV29-1 SALTVNNEQF
TRBV4-2 ASSQDELGGPKQY
TRBV20-1 SAERSTGRLYYNEQF
TRBV7-2 ASSWDRGWGTDTQY
TRBV12-3/TRBV12-4 ASSFTQGTDTQY
TRBV27 ASSPTGGFGDTQY
TRBV25-1 ASSGRGGSYT
TRBV7-9 ASSSHLSPNEQF
TRBV2 ASLGPYAADEETQY
TRBV7-2 ASSLSGGHNEQF
TRBV12-3/TRBV12-4 ASSQGALPYGYT
TRBV20-1 SARVKTSGSSYEQY
TRBV3-1 ASSLAGTGLWPQH
TRBV3-1 ASSQVRGLALNEQF